Below are 9 T cell receptor beta chains sequenced from a single sample in a study of T-cell memory formation after mild COVID-19 (dated by TCRdb to about 2021). The protocol used for the library was 5' RACE. Data came from an Illumina NovaSeq 6000. The raw public reads went through TCRdb reprocessing: fastp at Q25, MiXCR clone calling, in-frame beta chains kept. Entries are consolidated by CDR3 protein sequence, retaining the most common genes and DNA. A total of about 320,000 distinct CDR3 sequences appear in this sample, around 15% of them only once. The ten largest clones represent roughly 23% of the sample. Sequenced input: PBMCs or a T cell subset sorted from them (not recorded which). These TCRs come from a man aged 18-30 years who had mild COVID-19 (a few samples of this study predate the infection). The sample titles of this study are shuffled in the database, so cell type and time point are left out; the donor was told from shared clones.

There are a few counts of this clonotype. The chain employs TRBV5-4 and TRBJ2-1; D possibly corresponds to TRBD2 (7 bases). Germline CDR1 reads SGHNT; CDR2 reads YYREEE (reference sequence). The V end was cut by 7 bases, the J end by 0 bases, with 14 bases between. This CDR3 region has 15 residues. The CDR3 protein is CASSEGGGSYNEQFF. The CDR3 DNA sequence: TGTGCCAGCTCGGAAGGGGGGGGCTCCTACAATGAGCAGTTCTTC.

There are a few counts of this clonotype. In nucleotides, the CDR3 is TGTGCCAGCAGCCCCACGGGAGGAAGCTCCTACAATGAGCAGTTCTTC. Translating gives CASSPTGGSSYNEQFF. The chain recombines TRBV6-5 with TRBJ2-1, with 7 bases that match TRBD2. The CDR3 is made up of 16 amino acids. V was pared by 6 bases and J by 0 bases, with 8 bases of the junction left unmatched. Germline values: CDR1 MNHEY, CDR2 SVGAGI.

V and J are TRBV7-2 and TRBJ1-2; 7 nucleotides match TRBD1. The CDR3 is 14 residues long. The V and J ends lost 5 bases and 6 bases, in that order; junction bases with no gene match: 9. Germline values: CDR1 SGHTA, CDR2 FQGNSA. CDR3 in DNA: TGTGCCAGCAGCATCCGACAGGGAAATAATGGCTACACCTTC. Encoded protein: CASSIRQGNNGYTF.

The V call is TRBV5-1, the J call TRBJ2-1, with a possible D match to TRBD2 (5 bases). V gave up 0 bases and J gave up 5 bases, with 9 bases separating them. This CDR3 region has 14 residues. Germline V gene lookup returns CDR1 SGHRS and CDR2 YFSETQ. The DNA for the CDR3 is TGCGCCAGCAGCTTGGTTTCCGGGAACAATGAGCAGTTCTTC. It encodes CASSLVSGNNEQFF.

The CDR3 nucleotides read TGCGCCAGCAGCTTTAGCAGGGGGGGGAACACCGGGGAGCTGTTTTTT. Its translation: CASSFSRGGNTGELFF. The rearrangement uses TRBV4-1 and TRBJ2-2; D might be TRBD1 or TRBD2, each matching 7 bases. The CDR3 consists of 16 residues. Trimming took off 5 bases at V and 1 base at J, with 14 bases between the two ends. Germline V lookup: CDR1 MGHRA, CDR2 YSYEKL.

This clonotype was picked up many times. V is TRBV10-3 and J is TRBJ2-5, with D possibly being TRBD1 (6 bases). The V end lost 4 bases, the J end lost 0 bases, and 9 bases lay between the germline ends. Germline assignment: CDR1 ENHRY and CDR2 SYGVKD. This CDR3 contains 14 residues. The DNA of the CDR3 is TGTGCCATCAGTGCCCGGGACAACCAAGAGACCCAGTACTTC. The encoded protein is CAISARDNQETQYF.

This clonotype has a handful of counts. The chain employs TRBV2 and TRBJ2-5; TRBD2 aligns across 8 bases. This CDR3 region has 14 residues. Germline V CDR1 and CDR2: SNHLY, FYNNEI. Trimming at V came to 7 bases and at J to 3 bases, leaving 7 bases not matched to a gene. The CDR3 DNA sequence: TGTGCCAGCAAAGGGGTGCGGGGGGAAGAGACCCAGTACTTC. It codes for CASKGVRGEETQYF.

The chain uses TRBV25-1 and TRBJ1-6; D is unclear. The CDR3 loop spans 14 amino acids. Trimming cost V 4 bases and J 9 bases, with 13 bases left between them. Germline CDR1 reads MGHDK; CDR2 reads SYGVNS. CDR3 in amino acids: CASSGAGKGSPLHF. The CDR3, as DNA: TGTGCCAGCAGTGGGGCAGGAAAAGGTTCACCCCTCCACTTT.

In its sample, this clonotype was seen many times. The chain links TRBV9 to TRBJ1-6; D unresolved. Trimming shortened V by 0 bases and J by 11 bases, and 12 bases separated the two germline ends. This CDR3 is 14 amino acids long. Germline V CDR1 and CDR2: SGDLS, YYNGEE. The CDR3 spells CASSVDNSGAPLHF. CDR3 in DNA: TGTGCCAGCAGCGTAGACAATTCCGGCGCACCCCTCCACTTT.